This T cell receptor beta chain was identified in a study of T cell changes during pregnancy in multiple sclerosis. Libraries were prepared by immunoSEQ multiplex PCR; TCRdb keeps only in-frame clonotypes and omits some of them. The sample records 70,000 or so clones, 75% to 95% being singletons. The CDR3 extends over 14 amino acids. Looked up from germline, CDR1 is SNHLY and CDR2 is FYNNEI. V was pared by 4 bases and J by 0 bases, with 7 bases between. This receptor was identified in a female donor with multiple sclerosis, enrolled in a pregnancy study. This sample comprised CD4+ T cells from peripheral blood mononuclear cells, obtained before pregnancy. The chain links TRBV2 to TRBJ2-1; D gene ambiguous. The DNA of the CDR3 is TGTGCCAGCAGTGGGGCGAACTCCTACAATGAGCAGTTCTTC. Translation: CASSGANSYNEQFF.